This paragraph covers one TCR beta chain sequence. As yet, its antigen is unknown. The sample originates from a study of Ad26.COV2.S vaccination and SARS-CoV-2 variants. Study-level background: The COV1001 Ad26.COV2.S trial arm included the donor. Study-wide findings and caveats: Overall T cell responses may have been underestimated by the analyses of TCR breadth and depth. Substantial breadth in spike-specific CD8+ and CD4+ T cell responses was reportedly seen after vaccination.

Method: immunoSEQ multiplex PCR; TCRdb's copy keeps in-frame clones and lacks some. The table includes under 600,000 clones, 80% to 90% detected once. Treatment specified: some 20 received Ad26.COV2.S at low or high dose, single or two shots; five or six received placebo; per-sample allocation not given. Samples were taken on day 63 after the first vaccine or placebo injection. Built on an Ad26 vector, the vaccine expressed Wuhan-strain SARS-CoV-2 spike. V shed 4 bases and J shed 3 bases, with 6 bases lying between them. The germline V gene encodes CDR1 SNHLY and CDR2 FYNNEI. This CDR3 comprises 12 residues.

The V call is TRBV2, the J call TRBJ1-2; D is unresolved. The material was peripheral blood, obtained in a trial of Ad26.COV2.S vaccine versus placebo. This clonotype was sampled from a person between 18 and 59 years old who received the Ad26.COV2.S COVID-19 vaccine or a placebo. The CDR3 reads CASSVADYGYTF. As DNA, the CDR3 is TGTGCCAGCAGTGTCGCGGACTATGGCTACACCTTC.